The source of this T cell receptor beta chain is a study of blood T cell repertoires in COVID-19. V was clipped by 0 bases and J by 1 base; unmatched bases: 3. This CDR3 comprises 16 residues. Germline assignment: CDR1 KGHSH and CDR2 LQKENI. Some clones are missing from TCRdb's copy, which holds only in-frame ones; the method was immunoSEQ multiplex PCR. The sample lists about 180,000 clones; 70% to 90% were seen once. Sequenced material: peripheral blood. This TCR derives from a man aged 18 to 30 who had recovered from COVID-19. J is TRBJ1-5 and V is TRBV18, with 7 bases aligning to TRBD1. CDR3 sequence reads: CASSPPGTASNQPQHF. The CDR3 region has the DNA TGTGCCAGCTCACCACCGGGGACAGCGAGCAATCAGCCCCAGCATTTT.